This passage covers 15 T cell receptor beta chains from one sample sequenced in a study of T cell repertoires in cytomegalovirus infection. TCRdb used MiXCR to reprocess the reads, holding one entry per CDR3 protein. This sample has some 800,000 distinct CDR3 sequences, with 30% to 35% found just once. What these receptors recognize is not known. The input for sequencing was cultured CD8+ T cells from PBMCs, taken from culture after CMV antigen stimulation. These receptors all stem from a human donor in good health (CMV status not recorded). Some clones in this sample may be carry-over from other donors' samples.

This clonotype was counted a few times. The genes are TRBV6-1 and TRBJ1-2; 8 bases are a match to TRBD1. Germline lookup yields CDR1 MNHNS and CDR2 SASEGT. The CDR3 has 13 amino acids. V lost 5 bases to trimming and J lost 6 bases; unmatched junction nucleotides: 5. DNA for the CDR3: TGTGCCAGCAGTTCGACAGGGGTGGATGGCTACACCTTC. Translating it yields CASSSTGVDGYTF.

This chain joins TRBV29-1 and TRBJ2-1, with D maybe TRBD1 (6 bases). This CDR3 is built from 13 residues. V was cut by 7 bases and J by 1 base, with 11 bases left in between. CDR1 and CDR2 from the germline V gene are SQVTM and ANQGSEA. CDR3 bases: TGCAGCGCAGTAGGGGGTTCCTACAATGAGCAGTTCTTC. It encodes CSAVGGSYNEQFF.

About this clonotype: A much larger clone sits a single nucleotide away, making a read error possible. The chain carries TRBV7-2 and TRBJ1-5; D remains ambiguous. V dropped 1 base and J dropped 0 bases, with 7 bases sitting between them. The CDR3 loop spans 15 amino acids. The germline V gene has CDR1 SGHTA and CDR2 FQGNSA. In DNA, the CDR3 is TGTGCCAGCAGCTTAGAGTCCCATAGCAATCAGCCCCAGCATTTT. This translates into CASSLESHSNQPQHF.

The V call is TRBV27, the J call TRBJ1-1, with no clear D. Germline V CDR1 and CDR2: MNHEY, SMNVEV (reference sequence). V was shortened by 2 bases and J by 0 bases, with 13 bases between the two germline ends. This CDR3 comprises 16 residues. The CDR3 sequence: CASSLGKSVVNTEAFF. The CDR3 nucleotides read TGTGCCAGCAGTTTAGGTAAAAGTGTGGTGAACACTGAAGCTTTCTTT.

This clonotype was recorded a few times. V is TRBV29-1 and J is TRBJ2-1; 11 positions agree with TRBD2. Germline CDR1 and CDR2: SQVTM and ANQGSEA. V lost 6 bases to trimming and J lost 2 bases; unmatched junction nucleotides: 9. This CDR3 contains 16 residues. The CDR3 loop reads CSVSFNSGGAYNEQFF. CDR3 sequence (DNA): TGCAGCGTCTCCTTCAATAGCGGGGGGGCCTACAATGAGCAGTTCTTC.

This clonotype occurred many times. The V call is TRBV12-3 or TRBV12-4, the J call TRBJ1-2, with no clear D. Trimming pared 5 bases from V and 2 bases from J, leaving 12 bases between. The CDR3 has 14 residues. In DNA form, the CDR3 reads TGTGCCAGCAGTCGCGCGCGCCGAAACTATGGCTACACCTTC. It specifies CASSRARRNYGYTF.

A few counts support this clonotype. V gene TRBV5-1 combines with J gene TRBJ1-6, with 7 nucleotides matching TRBD1. This CDR3 contains 16 residues. CDR1 and CDR2 (germline): SGHRS, YFSETQ. Trimming removed 4 bases from V and 9 bases from J; junction bases left unmatched: 13. DNA for the CDR3: TGCGCCAGCAGCCCGGAGACAGGGAGGGTAGTTTCACCCCTCCACTTT. This gives the protein CASSPETGRVVSPLHF.

This clonotype has ten or more counts. This chain uses TRBV6-5 with TRBJ1-1; no definite D call. Trimming removed 0 bases at V and 1 base at J, with 3 bases between. The CDR3 totals 13 residues. CDR1 is MNHEY, CDR2 SVGAGI, per germline. This chain's CDR3 is CASSYSTNTEAFF. DNA of the CDR3: TGTGCCAGCAGTTACTCAACGAACACTGAAGCTTTCTTT.

This clonotype was seen at least ten times. The V call is TRBV12-3 or TRBV12-4, the J call TRBJ1-1; 8 bases agree with TRBD1. The CDR3 totals 14 residues. V gave up 6 bases and J gave up 0 bases; unmatched junction bases: 3. The CDR3 DNA reads as TGTGCCAGCAGATACAGGGGGATGAACACTGAAGCTTTCTTT. Translation gives CASRYRGMNTEAFF.

This clonotype was counted many times. The chain uses TRBV7-6 and TRBJ1-5; D uncertain. Looked up from germline, CDR1 is SGHVS and CDR2 is FNYEAQ. Trimming left V 5 bases short and J 4 bases short, with 6 bases between. CDR3 length: 12 amino acids. The chain's CDR3 is CASSPINQPQHF. DNA for the CDR3: TGTGCCAGCAGCCCGATTAATCAGCCCCAGCATTTT.

This clonotype has more than one count but fewer than ten. The CDR3: CASRSGGTEETQYF. The CDR3 DNA reads TGTGCCAGCCGGAGCGGGGGGACCGAAGAGACCCAGTACTTC. V is TRBV7-9 and J is TRBJ2-5; 9 bases map to TRBD2. Germline-derived CDR1 and CDR2 are SEHNR and FQNEAQ (reference sequence). CDR3 size: 14 residues. Losses at the gene ends were 8 bases for V and 3 bases for J; bases not matched to a gene: 7.

This clonotype was seen only a few times. The CDR3: CASRGERGANTEAFF. CDR3 DNA: TGTGCCAGCAGGGGAGAGCGTGGAGCGAACACTGAAGCTTTCTTT. The chain carries TRBV4-2 and TRBJ1-1; D is uncertain. The CDR3 runs to 15 residues. The germline gives CDR1 LGHNA, CDR2 YNFKEQ. V shed 6 bases and J shed 1 base, with 15 bases lying between them.

This clonotype showed up just a few times. The V and J genes are TRBV5-6 and TRBJ2-1; D possibly matches TRBD1 or TRBD2 (5 bases each). The CDR3 consists of 14 residues. V was trimmed by 4 bases and J by 1 base, leaving 9 bases between them. Germline loops: CDR1 SGHDT, CDR2 YYEEEE. CDR3: CASSEGRSYNEQFF. The CDR3 DNA is TGTGCCAGCAGCGAGGGACGGTCCTACAATGAGCAGTTCTTC. Using reference TRBV5-6 and TRBJ2-1 for the parts outside the CDR3, the full variable domain is DAGVTQSPTHLIKTRGQQVTLRCSPKSGHDTVSWYQQALGQGPQFIFQYYEEEERQRGNFPDRFSGHQFPNYSSELNVNALLLGDSALYLCASSEGRSYNEQFFGPGTRLTVL.

V is TRBV12-3 or TRBV12-4 and J is TRBJ2-2; D perhaps matches TRBD2 (6 bases). This CDR3 has 17 amino acids. Trimming left V 0 bases short and J 4 bases short, with 15 bases between. CDR3 in amino acids: CASSLARGTPSTGELFF. In DNA form, the CDR3 reads TGTGCCAGCAGTTTAGCACGGGGGACTCCCAGCACCGGGGAGCTGTTTTTT.

This rearrangement joins TRBV20-1 to TRBJ2-5; 8 bases fit TRBD1. There are 18 residues in the CDR3. Germline V gene lookup returns CDR1 DFQATT and CDR2 SNEGSKA (reference sequence). The J segment lost 4 bases and the V segment lost 5 bases, leaving 21 bases of the junction unmatched. CDR3 protein: CSAGRGFRQGAHGETQYF. The DNA for the CDR3 is TGCAGTGCTGGTCGCGGGTTTAGGCAGGGGGCGCACGGAGAGACCCAGTACTTC.